This entry is about one T cell receptor beta chain. This entry is derived from a study of cytomegalovirus exposure and HLA in healthy donors. V dropped 4 bases and J dropped 4; count of bases not matched to a gene: 4. Germline CDR1 is SEHNR and CDR2 is FQNEAQ (reference sequence). This CDR3 is built from 14 residues. PCR used 60 Vbeta primers and 13 Jbeta primers. Sequencing used immunoSEQ multiplex PCR; TCRdb keeps in-frame clones, though not all of them. Of some 160,000 clones listed, about 72% are singletons. This receptor was taken from a male donor in good health and CMV-seronegative. The material sequenced was PBMCs. The rearrangement joins TRBV7-9 to TRBJ2-7; TRBD1 aligns across 10 bases. The CDR3 coding sequence is TGTGCCAGCAGCTCCCGGGACAGGGGTTACGAGCAGTACTTC. It yields the protein CASSSRDRGYEQYF.